Below, 25 T cell receptor beta chains from the same sample are listed, as sequenced in a study of blood T cell repertoires in COVID-19. The assay was immunoSEQ multiplex PCR, and TCRdb's table has in-frame clones only and misses some. The sample lists about 180,000 clones; about 91% were seen once. Sequencing was performed on peripheral blood. The receptor set was obtained from a woman in her twenties or thirties with acute or convalescent COVID-19.

The rearrangement uses TRBV4-1 and TRBJ1-3, with D possibly being TRBD1 (6 bases). CDR3 length: 15 residues. The ends were cut back, 2 bases at V and 7 bases at J, with 15 bases in the middle. CDR1 and CDR2 (germline): MGHRA, YSYEKL. Here the CDR3 reads CASSQSNRVQNTIYF. In nucleotides, the CDR3 is TGCGCCAGCAGCCAATCTAACAGGGTGCAGAACACCATATATTTT.

As concerns this clone: At one boundary the junction diverges from the germline segment, which might be a read error. The gene calls are TRBV27 and TRBJ2-7; D possibly corresponds to TRBD1 (5 bases). This CDR3 comprises 11 residues. Germline V lookup: CDR1 MNHEY, CDR2 SMNVEV (reference sequence). CDR3 sequence: CASSFDGRAVF. In DNA, the CDR3 is TGTGCCAGCAGTTTCGACGGCAGGGCAGTTTTC.

V is TRBV6-5 and J is TRBJ2-5, with TRBD2 as a possible D gene (7 bases). Trimming stripped 5 bases from V and 1 base from J, with 14 bases between. Germline-derived CDR1 and CDR2 are MNHEY and SVGAGI. The CDR3 contains 15 residues. The CDR3 region has the DNA TGTGCCAGCAGTCCACAGGGAGGGGGCCAAGAGACCCAGTACTTC. Translation gives CASSPQGGGQETQYF.

The V call is TRBV11-3, the J call TRBJ2-7, with TRBD2 matching 7 bases. The trim removed 1 base at V and 3 bases at J, leaving 9 bases unmatched. The CDR3 is made up of 16 amino acids. Per the germline V gene, CDR1 is SGHNT and CDR2 is YENEEA. CDR3 protein: CASSLGRAGALYEQYF. In DNA, the CDR3 is TGTGCCAGCAGCTTAGGAAGGGCGGGAGCCCTCTACGAGCAGTACTTC.

The chain joins TRBV5-1 to TRBJ1-6; D call uncertain. The CDR3 spans 15 residues. Germline lookup yields CDR1 SGHRS and CDR2 YFSETQ. Trimming took off 2 bases at V and 15 bases at J, with 21 bases between the two ends. The CDR3 bases are TGCGCCAGCAGCTTCGGGATTACAGACCAACAGATCCTCCACTTT. Amino acids: CASSFGITDQQILHF.

This chain links TRBV7-9 with TRBJ2-5; TRBD2 agrees at 7 bases. J was trimmed by 0 bases and V by 2 bases; bases with no gene match: 6. CDR3 length: 16 residues. Germline CDR1 and CDR2: SEHNR and FQNEAQ (reference sequence). The CDR3: CASSLRGGYNQETQYF. CDR3 in DNA: TGTGCCAGCAGCTTACGCGGGGGTTACAACCAAGAGACCCAGTACTTC.

The CDR3 sequence is CASSSQQGSGELFF. The CDR3 DNA is TGTGCCAGCAGCTCTCAACAGGGGTCCGGGGAGCTGTTTTTT. This chain joins TRBV9 and TRBJ2-2, with 7 nucleotides matching TRBD1. The V and J ends lost 4 bases and 6 bases, in that order; junction bases with no gene match: 6. The CDR3 consists of 14 residues. Germline loops: CDR1 SGDLS, CDR2 YYNGEE.

The genes are TRBV19 and TRBJ1-4; D possibly corresponds to TRBD1 (6 bases). V dropped 3 bases and J dropped 11 bases, with 10 bases sitting between them. Germline CDR1 and CDR2: LNHDA and SQIVND (reference sequence). CDR3 length: 12 residues. The CDR3 DNA reads as TGTGCCAGTAGTATCACAGGGAAGAAACTGTTTTTT. This encodes CASSITGKKLFF. Complete variable domain (other parts from reference TRBV19 and TRBJ1-4): DGGITQSPKYLFRKEGQNVTLSCEQNLNHDAMYWYRQDPGQGLRLIYYSQIVNDFQKGDIAEGYSVSREKKESFPLTVTSAQKNPTAFYLCASSITGKKLFFGSGTQLSVL.

V usage is TRBV18 and J usage is TRBJ1-2, with D perhaps matching TRBD1 (6 bases). CDR1 KGHSH and CDR2 LQKENI come from the germline V gene. This CDR3 contains 14 residues. V lost 3 bases to trimming and J lost 3 bases, with 11 bases between them. The CDR3 sequence: CASSPAGVDYGYTF. For the CDR3, the DNA is TGTGCCAGCTCACCGGCAGGGGTGGACTATGGCTACACCTTC.

The chain combines TRBV7-2 with TRBJ2-1; 9 bases map to TRBD2. Germline CDR1 and CDR2: SGHTA and FQGNSA. The CDR3 totals 19 residues. V lost 2 bases to trimming and J lost 1 base; unmatched junction nucleotides: 12. The CDR3 is CASSLRLAAGLGSYNEQFF. CDR3 nucleotides: TGTGCCAGCAGCTTAAGACTAGCGGCCGGGCTGGGGTCCTACAATGAGCAGTTCTTC.

The rearrangement uses TRBV9 and TRBJ2-2; D is ambiguous. This CDR3 region has 14 residues. V shed 0 bases and J shed 0 bases, with 3 bases lying between them. CDR1 and CDR2 (germline): SGDLS, YYNGEE. This CDR3 reads CASSVDSNTGELFF. The CDR3 DNA follows: TGTGCCAGCAGCGTAGACTCGAACACCGGGGAGCTGTTTTTT.

The chain has TRBV6-5 and TRBJ2-1; 7 bases map to TRBD2. The germline V gene has CDR1 MNHEY and CDR2 SVGAGI. V lost 5 bases, J lost 0 bases, and 4 bases stayed unmatched. The CDR3 is 15 residues long. CDR3 nucleotides: TGTGCCAGCAGTAGAAAGCGGGGCTCCTACAATGAGCAGTTCTTC. It translates to CASSRKRGSYNEQFF.

The genes are TRBV3-1 (or the pseudogene TRBV3-2) and TRBJ1-4; D not certain. This CDR3 is 14 amino acids long. In germline, CDR1 is LGHDT, CDR2 YNNKEL (reference sequence). V lost 4 bases and J lost 0, with 6 bases in between. The CDR3 DNA sequence: TGTGCCAGCAGCCTCAGTGCAACTAATGAAAAACTGTTTTTT. It translates to CASSLSATNEKLFF.

This clone was seen only a few times. The chain uses TRBV28 and TRBJ2-7, with 8 bases lining up with TRBD1. This CDR3 contains 16 residues. J gave up 2 bases and V 5 bases, and 11 bases lay outside the gene matches. The germline V gene encodes CDR1 MDHEN and CDR2 SYDVKM. The CDR3 nucleotides read TGTGCCAGCAGTGCCCTCGGACAGGGAAGGACCTACGAGCAGTACTTC. Translating gives CASSALGQGRTYEQYF. Using reference TRBV28 and TRBJ2-7 for the parts outside the CDR3, the full variable domain is DVKVTQSSRYLVKRTGEKVFLECVQDMDHENMFWYRQDPGLGLRLIYFSYDVKMKEKGDIPEGYSVSREKKERFSLILESASTNQTSMYLCASSALGQGRTYEQYFGPGTRLTVT.

V and J are TRBV28 and TRBJ2-7; D uncertain. Germline V gene sequence: CDR1 MDHEN, CDR2 SYDVKM. The ends were cut back, 8 bases at V and 6 bases at J, with 11 bases in the middle. The CDR3 length is 11 residues. CDR3 in amino acids: CASREGAEQYF. The CDR3 DNA sequence: TGTGCCAGCCGAGAAGGAGCCGAGCAGTACTTC.

The V call is TRBV29-1, the J call TRBJ2-3; TRBD2 agrees at 15 bases. The CDR3 has 13 residues. Germline values: CDR1 SQVTM, CDR2 ANQGSEA. With V trimmed by 7 bases and J by 5 bases, 1 base remained unmatched. The CDR3 here is CSGGLAGGDTQYF. For the CDR3, the DNA is TGCAGCGGGGGACTAGCGGGAGGAGATACGCAGTATTTT.

The gene calls are TRBV30 and TRBJ2-1; maybe TRBD2 (5 bases). CDR1 is GTSNPN, CDR2 SVGIG, per germline (reference sequence). The CDR3 contains 12 residues. Trimming stripped 3 bases from V and 8 bases from J, with 11 bases between. DNA for the CDR3: TGTGCCTGGAGCCCCGAGGGCCATGAGCAGTTCTTC. The encoded protein is CAWSPEGHEQFF.

This clone was seen more than once but under ten times. This chain links TRBV7-9 with TRBJ1-5, with D possibly TRBD1 on 5 matching bases. In germline, CDR1 is SEHNR, CDR2 FQNEAQ (reference sequence). This CDR3 region has 14 residues. V was pared by 1 base and J by 6 bases, with 10 bases between. The CDR3 reads CASSLEGASQPQHF. The CDR3 nucleotides are TGTGCCAGCAGCTTAGAAGGGGCGAGTCAGCCCCAGCATTTT.

This clone appeared a single time. J is TRBJ1-2 and V is TRBV4-1; D is unclear. The CDR3 is 15 amino acids. V was clipped by 4 bases and J by 5 bases, with 17 bases between them. Germline lookup yields CDR1 MGHRA and CDR2 YSYEKL. CDR3 region: CASSPVVGGEYGYTF. The CDR3 coding sequence is TGCGCCAGCAGCCCAGTGGTGGGAGGTGAATATGGCTACACCTTC.

The table lists this clone with a count of one. J is TRBJ2-3 and V is TRBV2, with 10 positions matching TRBD2. In germline, CDR1 is SNHLY, CDR2 FYNNEI. Trimming removed 10 bases from V and 7 bases from J; junction bases left unmatched: 8. This CDR3 is built from 13 residues. The CDR3 nucleotides read TGTGCCAACGGACTAGCGGACGAAAATACGCAGTATTTT. It specifies CANGLADENTQYF. The full variable domain, rest sourced from reference TRBV2 and TRBJ2-3, is EPEVTQTPSHQVTQMGQEVILRCVPISNHLYFYWYRQILGQKVEFLVSFYNNEISEKSEIFDDQFSVERPDGSNFTLKIRSTKLEDSAMYFCANGLADENTQYFGPGTRLTVL.

The gene calls are TRBV7-9 and TRBJ2-7; TRBD1 aligns across 10 bases. The CDR3 has 13 residues. Losses at the gene ends were 5 bases for V and 8 bases for J; bases not matched to a gene: 6. The germline gives CDR1 SEHNR, CDR2 FQNEAQ (reference sequence). CDR3 protein: CASSPGTGEQQYF. CDR3 DNA sequence: TGTGCCAGCAGCCCCGGGACAGGGGAGCAGCAGTACTTC.

The J gene is TRBJ1-2, the V gene TRBV2; possibly TRBD1 for D (6 bases). V gave up 7 bases and J gave up 4 bases, with 13 bases separating them. The CDR3 is 13 amino acids. Germline CDR1 is SNHLY and CDR2 is FYNNEI. The CDR3 DNA reads as TGTGCCAGCATGGGGGCAGTTGGCTATGGCTACACCTTC. It translates to CASMGAVGYGYTF.

This clone was counted only a few times. Here the CDR3 reads CASSHGTSGSMNTQYF. The DNA for the CDR3 is TGTGCCAGCAGCCATGGGACTAGCGGGAGTATGAATACGCAGTATTTT. The chain combines TRBV4-2 with TRBJ2-3, with 14 nucleotides matching TRBD2. Per germline, CDR1 LGHNA and CDR2 YNFKEQ. The CDR3 consists of 16 residues. V was clipped by 3 bases and J by 7 bases; unmatched bases: 6.

This chain joins TRBV28 and TRBJ1-2; 7 bases fit TRBD1. V was clipped by 5 bases and J by 6 bases; unmatched bases: 9. This CDR3 is 14 amino acids long. The germline gives CDR1 MDHEN, CDR2 SYDVKM. CDR3 amino acids: CASSLGGQGDGYTF. Written as DNA, the CDR3 is TGTGCCAGCAGTCTGGGAGGTCAGGGGGATGGCTACACCTTC.

J is TRBJ1-2 and V is TRBV5-6; possible D gene TRBD1, 5 bases. This CDR3 is 13 amino acids long. The germline V gene encodes CDR1 SGHDT and CDR2 YYEEEE. V was shortened by 1 base and J by 5 bases, with 9 bases between the two germline ends. Here the CDR3 reads CASSLRQSYGYTF. In DNA, the CDR3 is TGTGCCAGCAGCTTGCGACAGTCATATGGCTACACCTTC. The full variable domain, with the rest looked up from reference TRBV5-6 and TRBJ1-2, is DAGVTQSPTHLIKTRGQQVTLRCSPKSGHDTVSWYQQALGQGPQFIFQYYEEEERQRGNFPDRFSGHQFPNYSSELNVNALLLGDSALYLCASSLRQSYGYTFGSGTRLTVV.